The clone carrying this T cell receptor (beta chain) was detected once. The study ran its PCR with 60 Vbeta and 13 Jbeta primers. The data were produced by immunoSEQ multiplex PCR, yet TCRdb's version contains in-frame clones alone and is incomplete. This table has under 150,000 clones, more than 75% appearing once. The data stem from a study of cytomegalovirus exposure and HLA in healthy donors. Germline V gives CDR1 MNHEY, CDR2 SMNVEV (reference sequence). Trimming left V 2 bases short and J 2 bases short, with 11 bases between. The CDR3 contains 15 residues. The chain employs TRBV27 and TRBJ2-3, with D maybe TRBD1 (5 bases). The sequenced sample consisted of PBMCs. This clonotype was obtained from a man in his late teens or twenties in good health and CMV-seronegative. The CDR3 nucleotides read TGTGCCAGCAGTTTAGGGGCAGGGTCCACAGATACGCAGTATTTT. Amino acid sequence: CASSLGAGSTDTQYF.